This T cell receptor beta chain was documented in a study of technical replicates of blood from a handful of donors. Deletions cut 5 bases from V and 7 bases from J, with 17 bases between. CDR3 length: 15 residues. Germline loops: CDR1 MNHEY, CDR2 SVGAGI. TCRdb's copy holds only in-frame clones and misses some; the assay was immunoSEQ multiplex PCR. The table has tens of thousands of clones, 94% seen once. The J gene is TRBJ1-4, the V gene TRBV6-5; D unresolved. The sequencing input was T cells isolated from PBMCs. This sequence originates from a human donor in good health. As DNA, the CDR3 is TGTGCCAGCAGTCCCTACAGAACCCTTGGTGAAAAACTGTTTTTT. It translates to CASSPYRTLGEKLFF.